Each of the 18 T cell receptor beta chains below was sequenced from the same sample in a study of blood T cell repertoires in COVID-19 (dated by TCRdb to 2020 to 2022). Library method: the immunoSEQ multiplex PCR assay. TCRdb stores this immuneACCESS table with in-frame sequences only. Part of the clones is absent; in the studies checked, under half of the shortfall reflects unresolved V genes, and no reason is known for the rest. For this sample there are some 210,000 clones; around 86% appear just once. The top ten clonotypes cover about 9.8% of the sample. Material for sequencing was PBMCs or T cells enriched from blood (not recorded which). These receptors were collected from a woman in her fifties or sixties with acute COVID-19.

This chain joins TRBV11-2 and TRBJ1-5; D is possibly TRBD1 (6 bases). This CDR3 is built from 15 residues. The V and J ends lost 5 bases and 2 bases respectively, with 13 bases between them. Germline CDR1 SGHAT, CDR2 FQNNGV. Here the CDR3 reads CASSMTGGGNQPQHF. CDR3 DNA: TGTGCCAGCAGCATGACAGGTGGGGGCAATCAGCCCCAGCATTTT.

The V call is TRBV4-1, the J call TRBJ1-1; a possible D gene is TRBD1 (5 bases). Germline V CDR1 and CDR2: MGHRA, YSYEKL. Deletions cut 0 bases from V and 12 bases from J, with 17 bases between. This CDR3 spans 14 amino acids. Here the CDR3 reads CASSQDWGVSKSFF. In nucleotides, the CDR3 is TGCGCCAGCAGCCAAGATTGGGGCGTTTCGAAGTCTTTCTTT.

The chain carries TRBV10-3 and TRBJ2-7; 9 bases agree with TRBD1. CDR3 length: 15 amino acids. Looked up from germline, CDR1 is ENHRY and CDR2 is SYGVKD. V gave up 3 bases and J gave up 2 bases; unmatched junction bases: 5. The CDR3 spells CAISESRTGAYEQYF. The CDR3 bases are TGTGCCATCAGTGAATCGAGGACAGGGGCCTACGAGCAGTACTTC.

This chain joins TRBV2 and TRBJ2-2, with D unresolved. The CDR3 runs 14 residues. Trimming removed 2 bases at V and 6 bases at J, with 10 bases between. CDR1 SNHLY and CDR2 FYNNEI come from the germline V gene. The CDR3 loop reads CASSERGQPGELFF. The CDR3 DNA sequence: TGTGCCAGCAGTGAACGCGGTCAGCCCGGGGAGCTGTTTTTT.

The chain links TRBV15 to TRBJ2-3; TRBD2 aligns across 10 bases. The CDR3 consists of 20 residues. CDR1 is LNHNV, CDR2 YYDKDF, per germline (reference sequence). V lost 4 bases and J lost 0; bases outside the gene matches: 16. The CDR3 DNA follows: TGTGCCACCAGCATCAGACTCCAAATAGCGGGGGGACCTAGCACAGATACGCAGTATTTT. Protein sequence: CATSIRLQIAGGPSTDTQYF.

The chain links TRBV27 to TRBJ1-1; TRBD1 might be the D (6 bases). Germline CDR1 MNHEY, CDR2 SMNVEV (reference sequence). The CDR3 totals 14 residues. Between the trimmed V and J ends, which lost 6 bases and 1 base, there was a span of 12 bases. In nucleotides, the CDR3 is TGTGCCAGCAGCCTTGGGGGCGCGAACACTGAAGCTTTCTTT. Encoded protein: CASSLGGANTEAFF.

The J gene is TRBJ2-2, the V gene TRBV7-9; weak D call: TRBD1 (6 bases). V gave up 5 bases and J gave up 6 bases, with 13 bases separating them. Per the germline V gene, CDR1 is SEHNR and CDR2 is FQNEAQ (reference sequence). The CDR3 has 14 residues. For the CDR3, the DNA is TGTGCCAGCAGCCTCGGGACATCCGCCGGGGAGCTGTTTTTT. Protein sequence: CASSLGTSAGELFF.

In this sample, this clone turned up once. The rearrangement links TRBV28 to TRBJ2-2; D is unresolved. The germline V and J ends were trimmed by 6 bases and 0 bases, with 11 bases remaining between them. The CDR3 consists of 15 residues. The germline V gene has CDR1 MDHEN and CDR2 SYDVKM. CDR3 sequence: CASSRKAPNTGELFF. For the CDR3, the DNA is TGTGCCAGCAGCCGTAAAGCCCCGAACACCGGGGAGCTGTTTTTT.

This clone has just one count. The V gene is TRBV28, the J gene TRBJ1-6; D ambiguous. Between the trimmed V and J ends, which lost 6 bases and 7 bases, there was a span of 16 bases. The V gene's germline CDR1 is MDHEN and CDR2 SYDVKM. The length of the CDR3 is 15 residues. The CDR3 nucleotides are TGTGCCAGCAGCTCGCTGCCGGTTTTAAATTCACCCCTCCACTTT. It translates to CASSSLPVLNSPLHF.

The gene calls are TRBV25-1 and TRBJ2-7, with D maybe TRBD2 (5 bases). V lost 8 bases and J lost 4, with 15 bases in between. Germline loops: CDR1 MGHDK, CDR2 SYGVNS. The CDR3 spans 13 residues. CDR3 DNA: TGTGCCAGCCGAGGGTCGCCGCCTTACGAGCAGTACTTC. It translates to CASRGSPPYEQYF.

This sequence joins TRBV29-1 and TRBJ1-1, with 7 nucleotides matching TRBD1. Germline V CDR1 and CDR2: SQVTM, ANQGSEA. Unmatched junction bases numbered 2, after V lost 7 bases and J lost 3 bases. The length of the CDR3 is 11 residues. CDR3 loop: CSGQGDTEAFF. The CDR3 bases are TGCAGCGGCCAGGGGGACACTGAAGCTTTCTTT.

This chain links TRBV28 with TRBJ2-1; 8 bases agree with TRBD2. Germline V CDR1 and CDR2: MDHEN, SYDVKM. J gave up 1 base and V 3 bases, and 2 bases lay outside the gene matches. The CDR3 length is 15 residues. CDR3 bases: TGTGCCAGCAGTTTTCGGGGGGGGTCCTACAATGAGCAGTTCTTC. Translation gives CASSFRGGSYNEQFF.

This chain joins TRBV7-8 and TRBJ2-3; TRBD2 matches 7 bases. This CDR3 is built from 15 residues. Germline values: CDR1 SGHVS, CDR2 FQNEAQ. Unmatched junction bases numbered 10, after V lost 1 base and J lost 9 bases. The CDR3 nucleotides are TGTGCCAGCAGCTTAGAAAAGTCCCTAGCGGCCACGCAGTATTTT. Amino acids: CASSLEKSLAATQYF.

The chain's CDR3 is CASSPLPRGAGELFF. CDR3 nucleotide sequence: TGTGCCAGCTCACCTCTGCCGCGGGGGGCCGGGGAGCTGTTTTTT. The J gene is TRBJ2-2, the V gene TRBV18; TRBD2 aligns across 8 bases. V dropped 3 bases and J dropped 6; count of bases not matched to a gene: 6. This CDR3 comprises 15 residues. Germline V gene lookup returns CDR1 KGHSH and CDR2 LQKENI.

Only one count was recorded for this clone. CDR3 nucleotide sequence: TGCGCCAGCAGCCAAGGCTCAACAGTTTACTCTGGAAACACCATATATTTT. This codes for CASSQGSTVYSGNTIYF. This chain joins TRBV4-1 and TRBJ1-3; no firm D call. The CDR3 sequence is 17 residues long. The germline gives CDR1 MGHRA, CDR2 YSYEKL. Trimming took 1 base from V and 0 from J, leaving 13 bases between them.

The sample holds one count of this clone. The chain couples TRBV7-3 to TRBJ2-3, with TRBD2 matching 16 bases. The ends lost 4 bases at V and 5 bases at J; junction bases unmatched: 6. The CDR3 totals 17 residues. In germline, CDR1 is SGHTA, CDR2 FQGTGA. The CDR3 nucleotides are TGTGCCAGCAGCTCGCCGGGACTAGCGGGAGGGATAGATACGCAGTATTTT. This translates into CASSSPGLAGGIDTQYF. The full variable domain, in which reference TRBV7-3 and TRBJ2-3 provide the parts outside the CDR3, is GAGVSQTPSNKVTEKGKYVELRCDPISGHTALYWYRQSLGQGPEFLIYFQGTGAADDSGLPNDRFFAVRPEGSVSTLKIQRTERGDSAVYLCASSSPGLAGGIDTQYFGPGTRLTVL.

The gene calls are TRBV7-2 and TRBJ1-2; 9 bases agree with TRBD1. V shed 3 bases and J 8 bases; nucleotides not matched to a gene: 10. This CDR3 region has 15 residues. Germline V gives CDR1 SGHTA, CDR2 FQGNSA. The CDR3, as DNA: TGTGCCAGCAGCTTCGACCCGGGACAGGGATACGGCTACACCTTC. Amino acids: CASSFDPGQGYGYTF.

The rearrangement uses TRBV7-2 and TRBJ2-1; D possibly corresponds to TRBD2 (6 bases). This CDR3 comprises 14 residues. The V gene lost 8 bases and the J gene lost 4 bases, with 15 bases spanning the gap. Germline V gene data show CDR1 as SGHTA and CDR2 as FQGNSA. In nucleotides, the CDR3 is TGTGCCAGCTCAGGGCGGGGAGAGTACAATGAGCAGTTCTTC. It translates to CASSGRGEYNEQFF.